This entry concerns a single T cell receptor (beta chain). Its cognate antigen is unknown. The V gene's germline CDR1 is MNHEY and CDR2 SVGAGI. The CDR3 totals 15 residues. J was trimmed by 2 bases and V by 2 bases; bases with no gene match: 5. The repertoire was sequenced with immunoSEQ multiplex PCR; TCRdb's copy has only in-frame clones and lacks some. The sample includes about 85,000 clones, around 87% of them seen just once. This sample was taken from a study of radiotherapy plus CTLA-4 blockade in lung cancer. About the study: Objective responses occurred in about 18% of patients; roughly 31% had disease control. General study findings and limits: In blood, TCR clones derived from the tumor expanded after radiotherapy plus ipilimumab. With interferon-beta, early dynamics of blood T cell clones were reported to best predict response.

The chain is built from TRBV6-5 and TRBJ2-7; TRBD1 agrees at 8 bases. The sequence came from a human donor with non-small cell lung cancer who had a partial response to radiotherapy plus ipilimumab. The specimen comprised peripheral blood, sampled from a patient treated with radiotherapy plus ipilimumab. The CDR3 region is CASSYRDRGTYEQYF. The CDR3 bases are TGTGCCAGCAGTTACCGCGACAGGGGAACCTACGAGCAGTACTTC.